This TCR beta chain appears in the sequencing data of a study of blood T cell repertoires in COVID-19. Turning to the study itself: Samples representing acute and convalescent COVID-19 were sourced from the United States, Italy and Spain.

Between the trimmed V and J ends, which lost 4 bases and 6 bases, there was a span of 5 bases. The CDR3 loop spans 11 amino acids. The germline V gene has CDR1 MGHDK and CDR2 SYGVNS. Sequencing used immunoSEQ multiplex PCR; TCRdb keeps in-frame clones, though not all of them. Altogether 220,000 or so clones are present, roughly nine tenths being singletons, with the ten largest covering roughly 10%. During active infection, Seattle patients enrolled and were then monitored through disease. This chain joins TRBV25-1 and TRBJ2-3; the D gene is possibly TRBD2 (5 bases). Sequenced: peripheral blood. The origin of this receptor is a woman in her forties or fifties with COVID-19, enrolled during active disease. This chain's CDR3 is CASSGGDTQYF. CDR3 bases: TGTGCCAGCAGTGGAGGGGATACGCAGTATTTT.